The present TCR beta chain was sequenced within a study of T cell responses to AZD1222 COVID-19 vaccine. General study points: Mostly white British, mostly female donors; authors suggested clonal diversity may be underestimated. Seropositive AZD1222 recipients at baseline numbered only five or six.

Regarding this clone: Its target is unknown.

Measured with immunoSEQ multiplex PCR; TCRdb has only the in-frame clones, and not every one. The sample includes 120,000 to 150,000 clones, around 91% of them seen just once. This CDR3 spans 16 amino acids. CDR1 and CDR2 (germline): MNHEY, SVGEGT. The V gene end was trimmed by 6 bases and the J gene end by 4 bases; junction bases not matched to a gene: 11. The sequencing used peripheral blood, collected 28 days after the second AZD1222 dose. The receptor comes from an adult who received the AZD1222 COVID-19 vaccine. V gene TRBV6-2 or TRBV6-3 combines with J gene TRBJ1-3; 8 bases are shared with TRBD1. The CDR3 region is CASSPTFWDRGNTIYF. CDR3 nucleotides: TGTGCCAGCAGCCCTACTTTTTGGGACAGGGGAAACACCATATATTTT.